The present entry profiles one T cell receptor beta chain with its context. Antigen unknown. This sample was included in a study of shared clonotypes between healthy human individuals. General study findings and limits: Sharing across four donors was highest in naive CD4 (around 5%) and lowest in memory CD8 (roughly 0.4%).

Each sorted subset replicate got 200 ng genomic DNA, roughly 30,000 genomes. The method was immunoSEQ multiplex PCR; TCRdb's version includes in-frame clones alone and lacks a portion of them. This sample has around 510,000 clones, with roughly 95% found just once. Sequences were obtained from naive CD4+ T cells sorted from blood. The subset was: CD45RA+ positively selected. This TCR was sampled from a woman aged 30 to 39 in good health.

In DNA, the CDR3 is TGCGCCAGCAGTCGCCCGGGCCCCCTCTCCGGGGGCTTTCAGAACATTCAGTACTTC. This codes for CASSRPGPLSGGFQNIQYF. This chain uses TRBV23-1 with TRBJ2-4; perhaps D is TRBD1 or TRBD2 (6 bases each). TRBV23-1 has ORF status, its function being uncertain. This CDR3 spans 19 amino acids. Between the trimmed V and J ends, which lost 4 bases and 7 bases, there was a span of 29 bases.